Listed here is a single T cell receptor beta chain. Its antigen is unidentified. This sample is part of a study of early stage breast cancer tumors. Study as a whole: ER+/PR+/HER2- status applied to about 70% of the 16 invasive breast tumors. Seven or eight ER+/PR+/HER2- tumors were invasive ductal; a few were invasive lobular.

The study's findings and limits: Compared with adjacent normal breast, tumors showed about 2.3-fold denser, more clonal T cells. Commonly generated sequences made up most enriched TCRB sequences shared between patients.

Generated by immunoSEQ multiplex PCR, the TCRdb table keeps only in-frame clones and is missing some. The sample yields 25,000 to 30,000 clones, 80% seen once. V was clipped by 5 bases and J by 0 bases; unmatched bases: 4. The CDR3 has 14 residues. Germline CDR1 reads SGHNT; CDR2 reads YENEEA. Sequenced sample: blood. The receptor was derived from a person in their sixties with breast cancer. The chain joins TRBV11-3 to TRBJ2-7; 7 bases fit TRBD1. The DNA for the CDR3 is TGTGCCAGCAGCACAACAGGGGTCTCCTACGAGCAGTACTTC. Protein product: CASSTTGVSYEQYF. The entire variable domain, with the rest obtained from reference TRBV11-3 and TRBJ2-7, is as follows: EAGVVQSPRYKIIEKKQPVAFWCNPISGHNTLYWYLQNLGQGPELLIRYENEEAVDDSQLPKDRFSAERLKGVDSTLKIQPAELGDSAVYLCASSTTGVSYEQYFGPGTRLTVT.